These 11 T cell receptor beta chains were all obtained from the same sample, sequenced in a study of cytomegalovirus exposure and HLA in healthy donors (dated by TCRdb to about 2017). The library was prepared using the immunoSEQ multiplex PCR assay. For the multiplex PCR, a mixture combining 60 forward primers for TCR Vbeta segments and 13 reverse primers for TCR Jbeta segments was used. As stored in TCRdb, this immuneACCESS dataset retains in-frame rearrangements with V and J assigned. A fraction of the clones does not appear; measured against another copy, unresolved V genes explain less than half of the discrepancy, and the remainder lacks a known reason. The sample table shows about 170,000 clones, and about four fifths are seen once. Approximately 6.7% of the sample belongs to the ten largest clones. Input material: PBMCs. These TCRs come from a man aged 25-40 years in good health and CMV-seropositive.

Notes on this clone: Germline is not matched at one junction end, which may reflect a read error. The J gene is TRBJ2-1, the V gene TRBV7-9; D not resolved. This CDR3 has 12 residues. CDR1 and CDR2 (germline): SEHNR, FQNEAQ (reference sequence). The CDR3 nucleotides read TGTTCCAGCAGCCTAAACTACAATGAGCAGTTCTTC. It encodes CSSSLNYNEQFF.

The chain couples TRBV27 to TRBJ1-6; 8 nucleotides match TRBD1. Germline CDR1 and CDR2: MNHEY and SMNVEV (reference sequence). The CDR3 extends over 16 amino acids. V lost 4 bases, J lost 3 bases, and 5 bases stayed unmatched. This CDR3 reads CASSSTGENYNSPLHF. Written as DNA, the CDR3 is TGTGCCAGCAGTTCGACAGGGGAAAACTATAATTCACCCCTCCACTTT.

The J gene is TRBJ1-2, the V gene TRBV5-1; D gene ambiguous. Trimming removed 1 base at V and 6 bases at J, with 7 bases between. This CDR3 contains 12 residues. From germline, CDR1 is SGHRS and CDR2 YFSETQ. CDR3 DNA sequence: TGCGCCAGCAGCTTGTCAGAAGATGGCTACACCTTC. This sequence encodes CASSLSEDGYTF.

This clone was seen only once. J is TRBJ2-3 and V is TRBV28, with TRBD2 as a possible D gene (6 bases). Trimming pared 7 bases from V and 3 bases from J, leaving 17 bases between. Germline-derived CDR1 and CDR2 are MDHEN and SYDVKM. The CDR3 consists of 15 residues. CDR3 bases: TGTGCCAGCAAATTGGGGGGAATTAGAACAGATACGCAGTATTTT. It yields the protein CASKLGGIRTDTQYF.

V usage is TRBV5-6 and J usage is TRBJ2-5, with 10 bases lining up with TRBD1. In germline, CDR1 is SGHDT, CDR2 YYEEEE. The CDR3 loop spans 16 amino acids. Trimming at V came to 0 bases and at J to 3 bases, leaving 5 bases not matched to a gene. CDR3 DNA: TGTGCCAGCAGCTTGGGGGACAGGGGTAGGGAAGAGACCCAGTACTTC. Protein: CASSLGDRGREETQYF. Full variable domain (rest looked up from reference TRBV5-6 and TRBJ2-5): DAGVTQSPTHLIKTRGQQVTLRCSPKSGHDTVSWYQQALGQGPQFIFQYYEEEERQRGNFPDRFSGHQFPNYSSELNVNALLLGDSALYLCASSLGDRGREETQYFGPGTRLLVL.

This clone occurred a few times. This chain uses TRBV29-1 with TRBJ1-6, with a possible D match to TRBD1 (6 bases). The CDR3 is made up of 14 amino acids. Germline CDR1 is SQVTM and CDR2 is ANQGSEA. The ends were cut back, 4 bases at V and 6 bases at J, with 13 bases in the middle. This CDR3 is CSVGETGPNSPLHF. DNA of the CDR3: TGCAGCGTTGGGGAAACAGGGCCTAATTCACCCCTCCACTTT.

This rearrangement joins TRBV14 to TRBJ2-2; possible D gene TRBD1, 5 bases. CDR1 and CDR2 (germline): SGHDN, FVKESK. Trimming pared 1 base from V and 7 bases from J, leaving 7 bases between. The CDR3 sequence is 13 residues long. CDR3 nucleotide sequence: TGTGCCAGCAGCCAAGTGACAGTCGGGGAGCTGTTTTTT. Translating gives CASSQVTVGELFF. Together with reference TRBV14 and TRBJ2-2, the CDR3 gives the full variable domain: EAGVTQFPSHSVIEKGQTVTLRCDPISGHDNLYWYRRVMGKEIKFLLHFVKESKQDESGMPNNRFLAERTGGTYSTLKVQPAELEDSGVYFCASSQVTVGELFFGEGSRLTVL.

This chain connects TRBV19 to TRBJ2-1; 8 nucleotides line up with TRBD2. In germline, CDR1 is LNHDA, CDR2 SQIVND (reference sequence). The CDR3 runs 15 residues. With 6 bases clipped from V and 1 base from J, the junction kept 5 bases outside the gene matches. The CDR3 reads CASSSGGGSYNEQFF. The DNA for the CDR3 is TGTGCCAGTAGCTCCGGGGGGGGGTCCTACAATGAGCAGTTCTTC. The full variable domain, rest sourced from reference TRBV19 and TRBJ2-1, is DGGITQSPKYLFRKEGQNVTLSCEQNLNHDAMYWYRQDPGQGLRLIYYSQIVNDFQKGDIAEGYSVSREKKESFPLTVTSAQKNPTAFYLCASSSGGGSYNEQFFGPGTRLTVL.

V and J are TRBV6-5 and TRBJ1-3; 7 bases line up with TRBD1. Germline CDR1 MNHEY, CDR2 SVGAGI. The CDR3 has 15 residues. The J segment lost 0 bases and the V segment lost 10 bases, leaving 9 bases of the junction unmatched. The CDR3 protein is CATRDRVVSGNTIYF. The CDR3 DNA reads as TGTGCCACCAGGGACAGAGTCGTCTCTGGAAACACCATATATTTT.

J is TRBJ2-7 and V is TRBV28; the match to TRBD2 covers 8 bases. Germline CDR1 MDHEN, CDR2 SYDVKM. CDR3 length: 17 amino acids. V dropped 4 bases and J dropped 4; count of bases not matched to a gene: 15. This CDR3 reads CASSSASVAGPLYEQYF. The CDR3, as DNA: TGTGCCAGCAGTTCCGCATCCGTAGCGGGACCCCTTTACGAGCAGTACTTC.

The rearrangement links TRBV27 to TRBJ2-6; possible D gene TRBD2, 5 bases. This CDR3 region has 16 residues. Between the trimmed V and J ends, which lost 7 bases and 2 bases, there was a span of 15 bases. The germline gives CDR1 MNHEY, CDR2 SMNVEV (reference sequence). CDR3 protein: CASTLAVGAGANVLTF. The DNA for the CDR3 is TGTGCCAGCACCCTAGCCGTAGGCGCTGGGGCCAACGTCCTGACTTTC.